This record concerns one TCR beta chain sequence. Germline-derived CDR1 and CDR2 are MNHNS and SASEGT. CDR3 length: 17 residues. Trimming removed 5 bases from V and 4 bases from J; junction bases left unmatched: 10. The data belong to a study of T cells after yellow fever vaccination. TCRdb fed the 5' RACE reads into MiXCR, producing one record per CDR3 protein. Altogether about 230,000 distinct CDR3 sequences are present, roughly 6.8% being singletons, with the ten largest covering approximately 1.1%. The receptor was isolated from a man under 40 who received the YFV17D yellow fever vaccine. The sample consisted of CD4+ T cells sorted from PBMCs, taken on the day of the yellow fever booster vaccination. The chain links TRBV6-1 to TRBJ2-1, with TRBD2 identical over 11 bases. CDR3 nucleotides: TGTGCCAGCAGTCGGACGACACTAGCGGGAGTTTACAATGAGCAGTTCTTC. The encoded protein is CASSRTTLAGVYNEQFF.